This paragraph covers one T cell receptor beta chain sequence. Its antigen is not known. This entry belongs to a study of T cell responses to AZD1222 COVID-19 vaccine. Overall study findings and caveats: Donor demographics were predominantly white British with a female majority; clonal diversity may be underestimated. Reportedly, close to half of spike-specific TCRs are directed against unmutated variant regions.

The assay was immunoSEQ multiplex PCR, and TCRdb's table has in-frame clones only and misses some. The table has about 150,000 clones, 90% seen once. This TCR was sampled from an adult in good health. The sequenced sample was peripheral blood, obtained on day 0 of AZD1222 vaccination.

CDR3 sequence reads: CASSPEGRVRRSGANVLTF. In nucleotides, the CDR3 is TGTGCCAGCTCACCGGAGGGCAGGGTCCGGAGGTCTGGGGCCAACGTCCTGACTTTC. The rearrangement uses TRBV18 and TRBJ2-6; D possibly corresponds to TRBD2 (6 bases). The germline gives CDR1 KGHSH, CDR2 LQKENI. The V end was cut by 3 bases, the J end by 1 base, with 19 bases between. CDR3 size: 19 residues.